The 4 T cell receptor beta chains below all came from one sample that was sequenced in a study of shared clonotypes between healthy human individuals. Assay used: immunoSEQ multiplex PCR; TCRdb lists only in-frame clones, some missing. The table shows approximately 95,000 clones, with under 80% occurring only once. Sequenced: memory CD8+ T cells sorted from blood. The sample's subset: CD45RO+ cells pooled with CCR7-negative TemRA cells. Receptor source: a man between 25 and 39 years old in good health.

This clone was counted at least ten times. The chain employs TRBV6-4 and TRBJ1-5, with D perhaps TRBD1 (6 bases). The CDR3 has 15 amino acids. The V and J ends lost 3 bases and 2 bases respectively, with 11 bases between them. The germline CDR1 and CDR2 sequences are MRHNA and SNTAGT. The CDR3 spells CASSEQAGGNQPQHF. CDR3 sequence (DNA): TGTGCCAGCAGTGAACAGGCAGGGGGCAATCAGCCCCAGCATTTT.

This clone has only a few counts. This chain connects TRBV28 to TRBJ2-3; D is perhaps TRBD1 (5 bases). Germline CDR1 and CDR2: MDHEN and SYDVKM. Trimming cost V 8 bases and J 2 bases, with 14 bases left between them. CDR3 length equals 14 residues. CDR3 residues: CASQTTTVTDTQYF. In nucleotides, the CDR3 is TGTGCCAGCCAAACAACGACAGTCACAGATACGCAGTATTTT.

This chain connects TRBV6-5 to TRBJ2-7; D ambiguous. Per germline, CDR1 MNHEY and CDR2 SVGAGI. The CDR3 sequence is 14 residues long. V gave up 3 bases and J gave up 2 bases, with 11 bases separating them. The CDR3 DNA follows: TGTGCCAGCAGTTATAAACTAACCGCCTACGAGCAGTACTTC. Translated, it gives CASSYKLTAYEQYF.

The J gene is TRBJ2-7, the V gene TRBV9; 9 nucleotides align to TRBD2. The CDR3 consists of 16 residues. The ends lost 0 bases at V and 4 bases at J; junction bases unmatched: 8. Germline V gene sequence: CDR1 SGDLS, CDR2 YYNGEE. The CDR3 nucleotides read TGTGCCAGCAGCGTAGATAGCGGGAGCTTCCAATACGAGCAGTACTTC. Its protein is CASSVDSGSFQYEQYF.